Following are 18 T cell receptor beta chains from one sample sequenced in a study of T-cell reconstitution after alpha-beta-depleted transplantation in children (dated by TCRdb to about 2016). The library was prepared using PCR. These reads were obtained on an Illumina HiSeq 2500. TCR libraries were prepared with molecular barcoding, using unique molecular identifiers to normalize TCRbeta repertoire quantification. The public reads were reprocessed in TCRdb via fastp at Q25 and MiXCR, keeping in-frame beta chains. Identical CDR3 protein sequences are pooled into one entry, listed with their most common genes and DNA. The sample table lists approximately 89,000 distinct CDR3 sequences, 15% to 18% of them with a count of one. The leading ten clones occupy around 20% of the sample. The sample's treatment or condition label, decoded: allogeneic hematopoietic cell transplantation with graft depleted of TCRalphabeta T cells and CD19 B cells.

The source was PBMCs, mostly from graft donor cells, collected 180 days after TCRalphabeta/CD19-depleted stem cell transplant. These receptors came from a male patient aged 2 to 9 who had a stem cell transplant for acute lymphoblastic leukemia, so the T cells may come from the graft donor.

The CDR3 region has the DNA TGCAGTGCTACTACTAGCGGGGCGGCCGGGGAGCTGTTTTTT. It yields the protein CSATTSGAAGELFF. The chain joins TRBV20-1 to TRBJ2-2, with 10 bases aligning to TRBD2. The V and J ends lost 4 bases and 6 bases, in that order; junction bases with no gene match: 5. The CDR3 loop spans 14 amino acids. CDR1 is DFQATT, CDR2 SNEGSKA, per germline (reference sequence).

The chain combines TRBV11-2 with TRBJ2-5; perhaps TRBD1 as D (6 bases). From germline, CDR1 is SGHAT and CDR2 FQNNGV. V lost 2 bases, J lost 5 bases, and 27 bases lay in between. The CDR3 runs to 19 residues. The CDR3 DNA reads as TGTGCCAGCAGCTTAAGAGCGTCTCACCGGACCGTAAGGGGGGAGACCCAGTACTTC. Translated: CASSLRASHRTVRGETQYF.

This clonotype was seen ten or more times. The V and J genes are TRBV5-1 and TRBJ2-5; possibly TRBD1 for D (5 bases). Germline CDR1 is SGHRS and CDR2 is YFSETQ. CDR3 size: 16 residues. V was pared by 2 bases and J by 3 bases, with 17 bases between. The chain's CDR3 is CASSFSGIIREETQYF. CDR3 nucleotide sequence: TGCGCCAGCAGCTTTTCAGGGATAATAAGGGAAGAGACCCAGTACTTC.

CDR3 protein: CSVDGRGGAHTGELFF. CDR3 nucleotide sequence: TGCAGCGTTGATGGCAGGGGGGGGGCTCACACCGGGGAGCTGTTTTTT. This chain links TRBV29-1 with TRBJ2-2; D is perhaps TRBD1 or TRBD2 (7 bases each). V was cut by 3 bases and J by 3 bases, with 17 bases left in between. This CDR3 is built from 16 residues. Germline lookup yields CDR1 SQVTM and CDR2 ANQGSEA.

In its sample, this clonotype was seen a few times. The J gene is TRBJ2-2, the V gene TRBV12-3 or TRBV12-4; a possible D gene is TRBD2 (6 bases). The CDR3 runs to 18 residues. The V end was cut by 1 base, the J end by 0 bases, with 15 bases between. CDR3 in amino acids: CASSLGGLAGPNTGELFF. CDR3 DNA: TGTGCCAGCAGTTTAGGGGGCCTTGCGGGGCCGAACACCGGGGAGCTGTTTTTT.

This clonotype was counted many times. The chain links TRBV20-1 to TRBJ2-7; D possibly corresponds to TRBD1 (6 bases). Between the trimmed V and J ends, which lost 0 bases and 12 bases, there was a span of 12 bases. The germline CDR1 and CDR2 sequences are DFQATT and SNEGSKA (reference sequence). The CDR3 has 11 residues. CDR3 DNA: TGCAGTGCTAGAGATCGAACAGGGAGGTACTTC. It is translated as CSARDRTGRYF.

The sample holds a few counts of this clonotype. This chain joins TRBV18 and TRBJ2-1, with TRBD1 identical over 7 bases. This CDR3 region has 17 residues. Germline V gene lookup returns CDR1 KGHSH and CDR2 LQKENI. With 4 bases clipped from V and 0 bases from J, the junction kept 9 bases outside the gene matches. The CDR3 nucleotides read TGTGCCAGCTCACTACAGGGGCCCCCAAGCTCCTACAATGAGCAGTTCTTC. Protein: CASSLQGPPSSYNEQFF.

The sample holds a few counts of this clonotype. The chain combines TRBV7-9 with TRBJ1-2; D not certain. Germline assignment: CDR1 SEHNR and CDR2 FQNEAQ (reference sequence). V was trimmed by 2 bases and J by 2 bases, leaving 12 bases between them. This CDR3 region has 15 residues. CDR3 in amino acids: CASSLFRSRNYGYTF. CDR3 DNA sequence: TGTGCCAGCAGCTTATTCAGGAGCCGAAACTATGGCTACACCTTC.

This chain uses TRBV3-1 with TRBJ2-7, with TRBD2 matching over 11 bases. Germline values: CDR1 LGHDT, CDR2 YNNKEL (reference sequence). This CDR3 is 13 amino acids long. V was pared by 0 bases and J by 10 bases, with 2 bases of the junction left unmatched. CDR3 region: CASSQDGTSGQYF. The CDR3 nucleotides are TGTGCCAGCAGCCAAGATGGGACTAGCGGACAGTACTTC.

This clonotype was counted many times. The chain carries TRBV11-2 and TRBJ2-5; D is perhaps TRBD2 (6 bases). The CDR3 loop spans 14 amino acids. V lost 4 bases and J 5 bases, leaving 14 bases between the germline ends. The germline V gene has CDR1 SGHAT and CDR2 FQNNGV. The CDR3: CASSYSLASETQYF. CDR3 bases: TGTGCCAGCAGCTACTCACTAGCTTCGGAGACCCAGTACTTC.

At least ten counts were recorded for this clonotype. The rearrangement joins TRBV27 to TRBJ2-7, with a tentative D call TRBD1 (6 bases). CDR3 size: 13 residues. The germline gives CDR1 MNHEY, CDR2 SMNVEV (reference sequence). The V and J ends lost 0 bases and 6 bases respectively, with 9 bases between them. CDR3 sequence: CASSLSRGGEQYF. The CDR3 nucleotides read TGTGCCAGCAGTTTATCCAGGGGCGGCGAGCAGTACTTC.

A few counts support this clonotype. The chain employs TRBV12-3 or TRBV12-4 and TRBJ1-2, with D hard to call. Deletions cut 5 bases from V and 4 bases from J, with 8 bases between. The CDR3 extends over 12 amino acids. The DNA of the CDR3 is TGTGCCAGCAGTGCGTCAGGCTATGGCTACACCTTC. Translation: CASSASGYGYTF.

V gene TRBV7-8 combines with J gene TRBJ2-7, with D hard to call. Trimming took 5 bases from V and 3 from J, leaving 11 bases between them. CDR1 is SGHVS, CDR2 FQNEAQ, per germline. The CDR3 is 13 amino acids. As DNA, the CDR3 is TGTGCCAGCAGCGAAGGGTTTGACTACGAGCAGTACTTC. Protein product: CASSEGFDYEQYF.

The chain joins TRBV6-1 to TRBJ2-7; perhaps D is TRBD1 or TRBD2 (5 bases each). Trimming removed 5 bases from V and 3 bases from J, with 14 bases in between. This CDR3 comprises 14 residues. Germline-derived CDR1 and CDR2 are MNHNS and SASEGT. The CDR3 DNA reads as TGTGCCAGCAGTAGCCTCCGGGACGGCTACGAGCAGTACTTC. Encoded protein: CASSSLRDGYEQYF.

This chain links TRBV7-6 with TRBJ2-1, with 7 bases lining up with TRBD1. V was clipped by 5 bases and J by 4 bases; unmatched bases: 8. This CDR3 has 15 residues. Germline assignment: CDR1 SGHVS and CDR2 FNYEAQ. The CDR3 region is CASSPRDRLYNEQFF. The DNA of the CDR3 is TGTGCCAGCAGCCCCCGGGACAGACTATACAATGAGCAGTTCTTC.

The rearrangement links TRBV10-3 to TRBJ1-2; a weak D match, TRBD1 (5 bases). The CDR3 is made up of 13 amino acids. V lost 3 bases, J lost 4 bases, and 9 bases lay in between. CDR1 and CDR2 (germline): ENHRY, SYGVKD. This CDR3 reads CAISEGQGYGYTF. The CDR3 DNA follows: TGTGCCATCAGTGAAGGTCAGGGCTATGGCTACACCTTC.

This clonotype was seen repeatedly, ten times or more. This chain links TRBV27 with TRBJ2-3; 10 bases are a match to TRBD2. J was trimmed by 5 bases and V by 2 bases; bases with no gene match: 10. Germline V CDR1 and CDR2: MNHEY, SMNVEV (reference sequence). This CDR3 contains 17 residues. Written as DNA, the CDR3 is TGTGCCAGCAGTTTACGGGGAGCGGGGGGGCCTGAAGATACGCAGTATTTT. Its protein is CASSLRGAGGPEDTQYF.

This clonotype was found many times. This CDR3 reads CASRGSSGGDEQYF. The CDR3 DNA follows: TGTGCCAGCAGAGGGTCGTCAGGAGGAGACGAGCAGTACTTC. The gene calls are TRBV2 and TRBJ2-7, with a tentative D call TRBD2 (5 bases). In germline, CDR1 is SNHLY, CDR2 FYNNEI. The CDR3 is made up of 14 amino acids. The V and J ends lost 6 bases and 5 bases respectively, with 17 bases between them.